The sequence of this T cell receptor (beta chain) was determined in a study of T cell responses to AZD1222 COVID-19 vaccine. Whole-study context: Second-dose intervals of approximately 4 or approximately 12 weeks were pooled. Study conclusions and caveats: As reported, nearly half of all spike-specific TCRs target variant regions that are unmutated. Spike-specific TCR breadth and depth rose after two AZD1222 doses. Just 5 or 6 AZD1222 recipients tested seropositive at baseline.

Sequencing used immunoSEQ multiplex PCR; TCRdb keeps in-frame clones, though not all of them. The sample records tens of thousands of clones, about nine tenths being singletons. As to this clone: Its antigen is undetermined.

The CDR3 is 15 residues long. Germline V lookup: CDR1 SGHNT, CDR2 YYREEE (reference sequence). V lost 4 bases to trimming and J lost 2 bases, with 15 bases between them. This receptor was identified in an adult in good health. The material sequenced was peripheral blood, taken on day 0 of AZD1222 vaccination. V and J are TRBV5-4 and TRBJ1-1; D is unclear. CDR3 coding DNA: TGTGCCAGCAGCCCACCAGTCGACGGAAACACTGAAGCTTTCTTT. It encodes CASSPPVDGNTEAFF.